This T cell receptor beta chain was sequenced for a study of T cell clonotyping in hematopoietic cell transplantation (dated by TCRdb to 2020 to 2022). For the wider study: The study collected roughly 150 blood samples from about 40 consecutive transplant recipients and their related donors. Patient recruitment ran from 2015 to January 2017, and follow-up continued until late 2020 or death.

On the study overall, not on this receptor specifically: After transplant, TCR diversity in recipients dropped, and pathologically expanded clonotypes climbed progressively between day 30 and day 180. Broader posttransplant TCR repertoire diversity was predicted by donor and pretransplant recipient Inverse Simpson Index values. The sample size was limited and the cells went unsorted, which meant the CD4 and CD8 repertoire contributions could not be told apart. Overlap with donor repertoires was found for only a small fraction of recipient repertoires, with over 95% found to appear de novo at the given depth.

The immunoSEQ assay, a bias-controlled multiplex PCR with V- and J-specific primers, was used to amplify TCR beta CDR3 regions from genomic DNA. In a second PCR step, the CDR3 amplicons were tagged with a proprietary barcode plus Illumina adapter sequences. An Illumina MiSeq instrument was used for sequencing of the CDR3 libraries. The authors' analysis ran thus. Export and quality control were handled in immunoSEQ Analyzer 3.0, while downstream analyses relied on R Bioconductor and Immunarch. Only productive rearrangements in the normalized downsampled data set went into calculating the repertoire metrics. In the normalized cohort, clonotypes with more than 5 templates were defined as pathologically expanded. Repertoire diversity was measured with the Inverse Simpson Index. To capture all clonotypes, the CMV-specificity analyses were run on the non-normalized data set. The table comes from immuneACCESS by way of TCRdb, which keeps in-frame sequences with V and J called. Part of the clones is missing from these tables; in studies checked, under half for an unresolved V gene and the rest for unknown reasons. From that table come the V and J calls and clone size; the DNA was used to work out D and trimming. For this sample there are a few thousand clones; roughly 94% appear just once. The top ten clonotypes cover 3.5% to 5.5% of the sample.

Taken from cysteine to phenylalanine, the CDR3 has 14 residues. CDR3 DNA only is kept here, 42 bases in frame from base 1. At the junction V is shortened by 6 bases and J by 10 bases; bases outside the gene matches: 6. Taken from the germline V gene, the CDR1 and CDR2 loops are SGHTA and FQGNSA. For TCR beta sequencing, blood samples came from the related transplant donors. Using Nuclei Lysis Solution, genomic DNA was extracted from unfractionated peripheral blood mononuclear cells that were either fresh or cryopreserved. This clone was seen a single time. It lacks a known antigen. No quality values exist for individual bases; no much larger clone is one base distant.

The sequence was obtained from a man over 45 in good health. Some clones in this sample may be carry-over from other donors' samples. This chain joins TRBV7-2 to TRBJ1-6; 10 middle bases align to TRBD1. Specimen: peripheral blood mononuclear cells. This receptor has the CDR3 CASSPGTGESPLHF. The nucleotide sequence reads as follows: TGTGCCAGCAGTCCCGGGACAGGGGAATCACCCCTCCACTTT.